The count of the clone carrying this TCR beta chain is one. Only in-frame clones appear in the TCRdb table, and some are missing; sequencing was by immunoSEQ multiplex PCR. This sample yields roughly 200,000 clones, of which 70% to 80% are seen a single time; 8.5% to 10% belongs to the top ten. The data derive from a study of blood T cell repertoires in COVID-19. Study context: Spain, Italy and the United States supplied samples that represented acute and convalescent COVID-19.

This CDR3 has 16 residues. The V gene's germline CDR1 is GTSNPN and CDR2 SVGIG (reference sequence). V shed 0 bases, J shed 4 bases, and the junction held 8 bases outside the gene matches. This chain links TRBV30 with TRBJ2-7; 11 bases map to TRBD2. Sequencing input: peripheral blood. This clonotype was obtained from a woman between 50 and 59 years old with active or convalescent COVID-19. Here the CDR3 reads CAWSVPGTSGLYEQYF. CDR3 DNA sequence: TGTGCCTGGAGTGTACCCGGGACTAGCGGACTGTACGAGCAGTACTTC. Based on the CDR3 plus reference TRBV30 and TRBJ2-7, the full variable domain is SQTIHQWPATLVQPVGSPLSLECTVEGTSNPNLYWYRQAAGRGLQLLFYSVGIGQISSEVPQNLSASRPQDRQFILSSKKLLLSDSGFYLCAWSVPGTSGLYEQYFGPGTRLTVT.